These 15 T cell receptor beta chains came from one sample sequenced in a study of shared clonotypes between healthy human individuals. Assay used: immunoSEQ multiplex PCR; TCRdb lists only in-frame clones, some missing. Among a few million clones listed, more than 90% were seen once. The sequenced sample was naive CD4+ T cells sorted from blood. Subset denoted: CD45RA+ positively selected. These receptors were taken from a man aged 18 to 29 in good health.

This chain joins TRBV7-2 and TRBJ2-7; D unresolved. Germline V gene sequence: CDR1 SGHTA, CDR2 FQGNSA. Trimming cost V 1 base and J 0 bases, with 10 bases left between them. The CDR3 has 15 amino acids. As DNA, the CDR3 is TGTGCCAGCAGCTTAGGACTGATTTACTCCTACGAGCAGTACTTC. It yields the protein CASSLGLIYSYEQYF. The entire variable domain, with the rest obtained from reference TRBV7-2 and TRBJ2-7, is as follows: GAGVSQSPSNKVTEKGKDVELRCDPISGHTALYWYRQSLGQGLEFLIYFQGNSAPDKSGLPSDRFSAERTGGSVSTLTIQRTQQEDSAVYLCASSLGLIYSYEQYFGPGTRLTVT.

The chain has TRBV11-2 and TRBJ2-7, with D possibly matching TRBD1 (5 bases). There are 14 residues in the CDR3. CDR1 and CDR2 (germline): SGHAT, FQNNGV. Trimming cost V 5 bases and J 4 bases, with 15 bases left between them. This CDR3 reads CASSPSYRQYEQYF. CDR3 bases: TGTGCCAGCAGCCCGTCGTACAGGCAATACGAGCAGTACTTC.

This sequence joins TRBV6-6 and TRBJ1-1, with TRBD1 matching over 9 bases. V lost 5 bases to trimming and J lost 2 bases; unmatched junction nucleotides: 3. The CDR3 spans 14 residues. The germline V gene has CDR1 MNHNY and CDR2 SVGAGI (reference sequence). CDR3 residues: CASSPTGGNTEAFF. CDR3 bases: TGTGCCAGCAGTCCCACAGGGGGCAACACTGAAGCTTTCTTT.

This clone appeared a single time. The V and J genes are TRBV2 and TRBJ2-7, with no clear D. Trimming stripped 4 bases from V and 2 bases from J, with 9 bases between. CDR1 is SNHLY, CDR2 FYNNEI, per germline. The CDR3 length is 13 residues. In DNA form, the CDR3 reads TGTGCCAGCAGTGGTGGGCGGCCCTACGAGCAGTACTTC. Translated: CASSGGRPYEQYF.

This chain joins TRBV9 and TRBJ1-6; 7 bases are a match to TRBD1. CDR1 SGDLS and CDR2 YYNGEE come from the germline V gene. V trimming: 4 bases; J trimming: 7 bases; junction bases outside the gene matches: 8. The CDR3 sequence is 15 residues long. The CDR3, as DNA: TGTGCCAGCAGCCCCCGGGACAGACACAATTCACCCCTCCACTTT. Encoded protein: CASSPRDRHNSPLHF.

This chain joins TRBV6-6 and TRBJ2-7; TRBD2 matches at 14 bases. Looked up from germline, CDR1 is MNHNY and CDR2 is SVGAGI (reference sequence). The length of the CDR3 is 16 residues. Losses at the gene ends were 4 bases for V and 1 base for J; bases not matched to a gene: 3. The CDR3 protein is CASSSGLAGASYEQYF. Here the CDR3 DNA reads TGTGCCAGCAGTTCGGGACTAGCGGGAGCTTCCTACGAGCAGTACTTC.

This clone was seen a single time. The genes are TRBV10-3 and TRBJ2-1, with a weak D call TRBD2 (6 bases). V was clipped by 9 bases and J by 5 bases, with 14 bases between them. Germline CDR1 is ENHRY and CDR2 is SYGVKD. There are 13 residues in the CDR3. The CDR3 sequence: CAIAGPTNNEQFF. The CDR3 coding sequence is TGTGCCATAGCGGGCCCTACAAACAATGAGCAGTTCTTC.

The V gene is TRBV30, the J gene TRBJ1-4; 9 nucleotides align to TRBD1. V was clipped by 1 base and J by 6 bases; unmatched bases: 6. The germline V gene encodes CDR1 GTSNPN and CDR2 SVGIG (reference sequence). The CDR3 is made up of 15 amino acids. CDR3 nucleotides: TGTGCCTGGAGTGATGGGGACAGGGACGATGAAAAACTGTTTTTT. This sequence encodes CAWSDGDRDDEKLFF.

This chain uses TRBV6-1 with TRBJ1-6; D uncertain. Germline V gene lookup returns CDR1 MNHNS and CDR2 SASEGT. This CDR3 region has 14 residues. V was cut by 1 base and J by 7 bases, with 8 bases left in between. In DNA form, the CDR3 reads TGTGCCAGCAGTGAAGTCGAAGGGAATTCACCCCTCCACTTT. It codes for CASSEVEGNSPLHF.

On this clone itself: The sample contains more than one DNA sequence encoding this CDR3. The rearrangement uses TRBV7-9 and TRBJ2-7; D is possibly TRBD1 (5 bases). Germline-derived CDR1 and CDR2 are SEHNR and FQNEAQ (reference sequence). The CDR3 runs 13 residues. Between the trimmed V and J ends, which lost 5 bases and 0 bases, there was a span of 8 bases. The CDR3 nucleotides read TGTGCCAGCAGCCCTGACAGCTCCTACGAGCAGTACTTC. This gives the protein CASSPDSSYEQYF.

V is TRBV5-4 and J is TRBJ2-2; D is perhaps TRBD2 (6 bases). The CDR3 length is 14 residues. Germline V lookup: CDR1 SGHNT, CDR2 YYREEE (reference sequence). The germline V and J ends were trimmed by 7 bases and 1 base, with 11 bases remaining between them. The CDR3 loop reads CASPKAGNTGELFF. CDR3 nucleotides: TGTGCCAGCCCTAAAGCGGGGAACACCGGGGAGCTGTTTTTT. The full variable domain, with the rest looked up from reference TRBV5-4 and TRBJ2-2, is ETGVTQSPTHLIKTRGQQVTLRCSSQSGHNTVSWYQQALGQGPQFIFQYYREEENGRGNFPPRFSGLQFPNYSSELNVNALELDDSALYLCASPKAGNTGELFFGEGSRLTVL.

The chain combines TRBV13 with TRBJ2-3; perhaps TRBD2 as D (6 bases). V lost 6 bases and J 4 bases, leaving 14 bases between the germline ends. The CDR3 loop spans 14 amino acids. The germline gives CDR1 PRHDT, CDR2 FYEKMQ (reference sequence). This CDR3 is CASRRWTTSDTQYF. The CDR3 DNA follows: TGTGCCAGCAGGCGATGGACTACGTCAGATACGCAGTATTTT.

The rearrangement links TRBV10-3 to TRBJ2-1; the D is unclear. This CDR3 region has 12 residues. The germline V gene has CDR1 ENHRY and CDR2 SYGVKD. V was trimmed by 3 bases and J by 9 bases, leaving 9 bases between them. CDR3 in DNA: TGTGCCATCAGTGATGCTAGGGCTGAGCAGTTCTTC. Translation gives CAISDARAEQFF.

This clone showed up just once. The chain carries TRBV2 and TRBJ1-5; 8 bases align to TRBD1. CDR1 and CDR2 (germline): SNHLY, FYNNEI. This CDR3 is 15 amino acids long. V was clipped by 4 bases and J by 5 bases; unmatched bases: 7. The CDR3 bases are TGTGCCAGCAGTGTACAGGGGGTCCCGGATCAGCCCCAGCATTTT. Translation: CASSVQGVPDQPQHF. Looking up the rest from reference TRBV2 and TRBJ1-5 gives the full variable domain: EPEVTQTPSHQVTQMGQEVILRCVPISNHLYFYWYRQILGQKVEFLVSFYNNEISEKSEIFDDQFSVERPDGSNFTLKIRSTKLEDSAMYFCASSVQGVPDQPQHFGDGTRLSIL.

The chain carries TRBV9 and TRBJ2-6; D is unclear. The CDR3 consists of 16 residues. Per germline, CDR1 SGDLS and CDR2 YYNGEE. The V end was cut by 0 bases, the J end by 0 bases, with 7 bases between. In DNA form, the CDR3 reads TGTGCCAGCAGCGTAGCTTTCAGCTCTGGGGCCAACGTCCTGACTTTC. It yields the protein CASSVAFSSGANVLTF.